This TCR beta chain is from a study of blood T cell repertoires in COVID-19 (dated by TCRdb to about 2020). General notes on the study: Samples covering the acute and convalescent phases of COVID-19 were provided by collaborators in the United States, Italy and Spain. The prospective study material was composed of cDNA or gDNA derived from T cells, B-cell-depleted T cells, or PBMCs. The dataset comprised deeply sampled blood TCRbeta repertoires from subjects exposed to, actively infected with, or recovered from COVID-19. The repertoires were made available in a free public database intended to serve as a resource for research on the immune response to SARS-CoV-2. The samples were drawn from the first 160 participants of the ongoing ImmuneRACE study and from some 1,300 subjects provided by 6 global collaborators. A de-identified subject ID, COVID-19 status, age in years and sex were almost always included in the sample metadata. HLA class I and class II types, where available, came from metadata supplied by the sample provider rather than from assay-based typing. General findings and caveats noted by the study authors: The amount of clinical and demographic metadata varied by source and participant and was provided uncurated.

TCRbeta CDR3 regions were amplified from genomic DNA by means of the immunoSEQ Assay, a bias-controlled multiplex PCR. The original pipeline was this. The number of nucleated cells in each sample was estimated from the amplification of reference gene primers within the assay. Sequence reads were collapsed and filtered to measure the absolute abundance of every unique TCRbeta CDR3 rearrangement. For each sample, productive Simpson clonality was calculated as the square root of Simpson's diversity index across productive rearrangements. TCRdb re-hosts the immuneACCESS table, in-frame sequences only. Its copies lack some clones; in the studies checked, an unresolved V gene accounts for under half of them, and the cause for the rest is not known. The D gene and trimming were derived from the DNA, and the V and J assignments and clone size from that table. Counted in this sample were approximately 260,000 clones; roughly four fifths of them appeared once. The ten largest clones capture over 4% of the sample.

For this clone: Its binding antigen is unknown. There are no base qualities to consult, and no much larger clone falls within one base.

In the prospective study, participants were roughly 18 to 89 years old, resided in under 30 geographic areas of the United States, and were enrolled through a virtual design. In the prospective study, cohorts were assigned on the basis of participant-reported clinical history obtained from a screening survey and a study questionnaire. In the prospective study, whole blood, serum and a nasopharyngeal or oropharyngeal swab were collected from each participant by mobile phlebotomists. Over a roughly 2-month period, participants in the prospective study had the option of providing additional blood draws and questionnaires. Blood samples from the prospective study were shipped frozen or at room temperature prior to DNA extraction. CDR1 is given as SGHNT and CDR2 as YYREEE, both from the germline V gene (reference sequence). From the cysteine up to the phenylalanine, the CDR3 has a length of 16 residues. Just CDR3 DNA is preserved here, 48 bases in frame from base 1. At the junction V is shortened by 6 bases and J by 4 bases, with 20 bases in between.

The chain joins TRBV5-4 to TRBJ1-3; the D gene is possibly TRBD1, with 6 bases matching. The sequence came from a man aged 25 to 45 with acute COVID-19. Sequencing was performed on PBMCs or T cells enriched from blood (not recorded which). DNA sequence: TGTGCCAGCACGATCGCGGGGGCAACCGGCGGAAACACCATATATTTT. It encodes CASTIAGATGGNTIYF.